The clone carrying this T cell receptor beta chain came up many times. Antigen: not known. There were 850,000 to 1,000,000 CD4+ or CD8+ T cells used in the sorted libraries. The source of the sample is a study of neurological immune-mediated disorders. Findings and limits, study-wide: Private repertoires in all groups were suggested by the finding that expanded clones across subjects shared no CDR3 amino acid sequences.

Synthesis of cDNA was accomplished via 5'RACE employing 10-nucleotide random UMIs. The output of every sequencing run exceeded 180 million TCR-beta sequences, derived from 15-18 subjects. TCRdb used MiXCR to reprocess the 5' RACE reads, holding one entry per CDR3 protein. The sample carries 16,000 or so distinct CDR3 sequences, 8.5% to 10% recorded once. Losses at the gene ends were 2 bases for V and 0 bases for J; bases not matched to a gene: 6. This CDR3 spans 15 amino acids. The germline CDR1 and CDR2 sequences are SQVTM and ANQGSEA. V and J are TRBV29-1 and TRBJ2-7, with 8 nucleotides matching TRBD1. This clonotype was sampled from a man aged 45-65 years in good health. Source material: CD8+ T cells from blood. The CDR3 loop is CSVERGDRSSYEQYF. The CDR3 nucleotides are TGCAGCGTTGAACGCGGGGACAGGAGCTCCTACGAGCAGTACTTC.